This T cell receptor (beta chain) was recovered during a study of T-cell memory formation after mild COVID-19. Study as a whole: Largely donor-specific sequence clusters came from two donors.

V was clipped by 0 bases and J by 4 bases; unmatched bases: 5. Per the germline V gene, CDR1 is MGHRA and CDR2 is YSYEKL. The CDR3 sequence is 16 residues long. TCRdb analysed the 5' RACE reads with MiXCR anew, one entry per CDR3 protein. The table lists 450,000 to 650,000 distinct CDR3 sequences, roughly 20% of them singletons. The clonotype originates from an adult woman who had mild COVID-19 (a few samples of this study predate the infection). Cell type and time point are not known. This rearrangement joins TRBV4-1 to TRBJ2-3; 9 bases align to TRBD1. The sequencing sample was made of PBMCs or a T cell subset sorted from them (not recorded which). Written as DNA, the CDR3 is TGCGCCAGCAGCCAAGAATGGGACAGGGTAGCAGATACGCAGTATTTT. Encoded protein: CASSQEWDRVADTQYF.